This T cell receptor beta chain was documented in a study of cytomegalovirus exposure and HLA in healthy donors. General study results and limits: When analyzed later, a missense DCLRE1C variant was found to be linked to TCR beta V- and J-gene trimming. Earlier analysis looked at TCR beta V segments, and most were productive about 87% or about 30% of the time. In vitro, three CMV-associated chains proved specific for CMV antigens. Reports described diagnosis of cytomegalovirus status by the classifier as highly specific and sensitive.

Researchers ran the PCR with 60 Vbeta and 13 Jbeta primers. Sequenced by immunoSEQ multiplex PCR; TCRdb stores in-frame clones only, minus some. The sample has under 200,000 clones, 84% seen once; the top ten hold about 0.25%. V shed 1 base, J shed 0 bases, and the junction held 5 bases outside the gene matches. Looked up from germline, CDR1 is SQVTM and CDR2 is ANQGSEA. The length of the CDR3 is 16 residues. Remarks on this clone: Its specificity is unknown.

What was sequenced was PBMCs. The clonotype originates from a boy younger than 18 in good health and CMV-seronegative. This chain joins TRBV29-1 and TRBJ2-3, with 9 nucleotides matching TRBD1. CDR3 residues: CSVEGDRASSTDTQYF. The CDR3 DNA reads TGCAGCGTTGAAGGGGACAGGGCCTCTAGCACAGATACGCAGTATTTT.